The rows below give T cell receptor beta chains drawn from one sample of a study of breast tumors, draining lymph nodes, adjacent tissues. In TCRdb, the multiplex PCR reads were re-called with MiXCR into one record per CDR3 protein. The data show 200,000 to 250,000 distinct CDR3 sequences, 34% seen once. Sequencing was done on a sample of axillary lymph node tissue. Receptors originate from a female donor with breast cancer. Some clones in this sample may be carry-over from other donors' samples. CDR3s leave out the opening cysteine and the closing phenylalanine or tryptophan.

J gene,V gene,CDR3 protein
TRBJ1-5,TRBV7-8,ASSLIPSQVNQPQH
TRBJ2-5,TRBV10-3,AIRWDEKETQY
TRBJ1-2,TRBV6-5,ASSLQGGTDAAGYT
TRBJ1-2,TRBV12-3/TRBV12-4,ASSWGQGLRANYGYT
TRBJ2-1,TRBV20-1,SARDRLAGVTSYNEQF
TRBJ2-1,TRBV7-3,ASSKTSGDEQF
TRBJ2-1,TRBV7-7,ASSLNPYNEQF
TRBJ2-1,TRBV5-1,ASSSFVGGVYNEQF
TRBJ2-1,TRBV3-1,ASSPSGGRAGF
TRBJ1-2,TRBV6-5,ASSHAGQGGYGYT
TRBJ2-7,TRBV6-5,ASSHSTGHSPYEQY
TRBJ1-3,TRBV20-1,SARPVQQGSGNTIY
TRBJ1-4,TRBV2,ASSERGTANEKLF
TRBJ1-2,TRBV2,ASRATGNYGYT
TRBJ2-7,TRBV11-2,ASSPTRGTYEQY
TRBJ2-5,TRBV11-3,ASSEVDGETQY
TRBJ2-7,TRBV4-1,ASSQLITGPYEQY
TRBJ2-7,TRBV20-1,SARDTLFEQY
TRBJ2-2,TRBV24-1,ATSDFSAGGPGELF
TRBJ2-1,TRBV7-3,ASSGGSEQF
TRBJ2-3,TRBV10-1,ASRSQLAGVAGTDTQY
TRBJ2-3,TRBV5-1,ASSGSGDSTDTQY
TRBJ2-2,TRBV10-3,AIKGGGDTGELF
TRBJ2-7,TRBV3-1,ASSARGAGYEQY
TRBJ1-1,TRBV19,ASKDRDTEAF
TRBJ1-3,TRBV19,ASSILDSGNTIY
TRBJ2-5,TRBV19,ASTRVGGGLETQY
TRBJ1-2,TRBV7-8,ASTTSLLPPYNYGYT
TRBJ1-4,TRBV20-1,SDRLAKGGIEKLF
TRBJ1-6,TRBV5-5,ASSLQGNSPLH
TRBJ2-2,TRBV24-1,ATSDYKTGELF
TRBJ2-5,TRBV11-2,ASSSIGGGPQY
TRBJ1-4,TRBV24-1,ATSDSRTGGYDEKLF
TRBJ2-1,TRBV25-1,ASSELEYNEQF
TRBJ2-5,TRBV7-3,ASSDYQETQY
TRBJ2-7,TRBV20-1,SARASGVFFEQY
TRBJ2-1,TRBV11-3,ASSLEGRAVGEQF
TRBJ2-5,TRBV12-3/TRBV12-4,ASSTTSRQGRSKTQY
TRBJ1-2,TRBV3-1,ASSQTGAGYGYT
TRBJ2-1,TRBV20-1,SARSGAVSWDEQF
TRBJ1-5,TRBV10-3,AITDRDGNQPQH
TRBJ2-3,TRBV29-1,STRLAGFNEQY
TRBJ1-2,TRBV5-1,ASSLPGTGGWDYGYT
TRBJ2-4,TRBV6-1,ASGKGTSLNIQY